The entry below gives a single T cell receptor beta chain sequence along with its context. Its antigen is not identified. This record belongs to a study of T cells in Graves' hyperthyroidism and ophthalmopathy. Overall study: Pretreatment peripheral blood was obtained at initial diagnosis. Study results and limitations: In the blood, most expanded thyroid clonotypes above 0.001 appeared as well.

The CDR3 has 14 residues. Germline V gene lookup returns CDR1 DFQATT and CDR2 SNEGSKA (reference sequence). V trimming: 6 bases; J trimming: 6 bases; junction bases outside the gene matches: 10. Diagnosis of hyperthyroidism was new in patients aged 18 to 65, and its duration was under 2 months. From RNA transcripts, TCR beta CDR3 regions were amplified. When the TCR CDR3 underwent first-round RT-PCR, the HTBI primer set was used. TCRdb passed the multiplex PCR reads through MiXCR, listing each CDR3 protein once. There are roughly 170,000 distinct CDR3 sequences in the sample; approximately 15% occur only once, and roughly 29% lies in the top ten.

What was sequenced was blood. This TCR derives from a woman between 50 and 59 years old with Graves' hyperthyroidism. The chain couples TRBV20-1 to TRBJ2-1; 8 bases fit TRBD2. As DNA, the CDR3 is TGCAGTGCGGAAGCGGGAGAGGGTTTCAATGAGCAGTTCTTC. It encodes CSAEAGEGFNEQFF.